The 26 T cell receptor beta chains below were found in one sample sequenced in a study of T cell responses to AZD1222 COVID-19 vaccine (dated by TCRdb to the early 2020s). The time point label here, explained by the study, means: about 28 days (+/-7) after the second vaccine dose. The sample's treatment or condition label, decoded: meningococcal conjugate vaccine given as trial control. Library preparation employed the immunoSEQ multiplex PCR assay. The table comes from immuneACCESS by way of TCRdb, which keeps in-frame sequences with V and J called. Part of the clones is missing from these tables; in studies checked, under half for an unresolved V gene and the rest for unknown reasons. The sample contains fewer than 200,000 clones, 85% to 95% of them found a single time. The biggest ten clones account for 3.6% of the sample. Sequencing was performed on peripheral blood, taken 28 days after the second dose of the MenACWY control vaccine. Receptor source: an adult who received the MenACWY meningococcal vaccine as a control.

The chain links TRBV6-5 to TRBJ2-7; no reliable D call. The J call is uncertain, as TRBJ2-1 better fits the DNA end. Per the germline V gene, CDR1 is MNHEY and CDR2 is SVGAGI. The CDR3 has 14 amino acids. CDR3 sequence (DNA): TGTGCCAGCAGTCTTCGGACGGAATACAATGAGCAGTTCTTC. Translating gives CASSLRTEYNEQFF.

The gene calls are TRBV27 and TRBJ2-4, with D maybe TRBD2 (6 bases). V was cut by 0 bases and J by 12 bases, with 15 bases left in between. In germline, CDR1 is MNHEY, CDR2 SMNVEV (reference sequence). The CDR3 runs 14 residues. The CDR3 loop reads CASSLSLGGDGQYF. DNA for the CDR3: TGTGCCAGCAGTTTATCATTAGGCGGGGACGGTCAGTACTTC.

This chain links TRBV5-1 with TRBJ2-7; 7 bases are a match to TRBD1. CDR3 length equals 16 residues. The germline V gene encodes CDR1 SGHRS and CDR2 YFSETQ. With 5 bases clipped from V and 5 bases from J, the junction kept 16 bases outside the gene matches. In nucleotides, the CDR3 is TGCGCCAGCAGATCTGAAGGGGGAGTACAGGGGAACGAGCAGTACTTC. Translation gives CASRSEGGVQGNEQYF.

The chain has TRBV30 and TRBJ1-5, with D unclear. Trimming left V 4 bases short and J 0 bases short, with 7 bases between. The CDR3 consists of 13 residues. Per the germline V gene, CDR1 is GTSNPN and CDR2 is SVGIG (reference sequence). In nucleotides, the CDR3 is TGTGCCTGGAACAAGAATAGCAATCAGCCCCAGCATTTT. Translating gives CAWNKNSNQPQHF.

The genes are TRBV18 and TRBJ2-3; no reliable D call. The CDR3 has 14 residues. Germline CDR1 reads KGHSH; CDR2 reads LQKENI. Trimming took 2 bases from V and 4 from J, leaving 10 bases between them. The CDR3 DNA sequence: TGTGCCAGCTCACCATTTGGGGATTCAGATACGCAGTATTTT. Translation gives CASSPFGDSDTQYF. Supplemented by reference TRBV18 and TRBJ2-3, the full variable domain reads NAGVMQNPRHLVRRRGQEARLRCSPMKGHSHVYWYRQLPEEGLKFMVYLQKENIIDESGMPKERFSAEFPKEGPSILRIQQVVRGDSAAYFCASSPFGDSDTQYFGPGTRLTVL.

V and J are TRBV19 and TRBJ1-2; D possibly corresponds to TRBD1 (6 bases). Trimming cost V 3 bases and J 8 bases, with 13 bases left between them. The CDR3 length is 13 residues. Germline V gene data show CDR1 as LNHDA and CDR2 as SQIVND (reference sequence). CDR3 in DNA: TGTGCCAGTAGTATTGCGGGGGGCGGAGGCTACACCTTC. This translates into CASSIAGGGGYTF.

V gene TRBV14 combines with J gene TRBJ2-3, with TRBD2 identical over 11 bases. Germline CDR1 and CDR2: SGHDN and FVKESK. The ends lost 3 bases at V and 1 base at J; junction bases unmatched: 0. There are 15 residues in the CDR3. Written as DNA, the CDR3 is TGTGCCAGCAGCCAGGGACTAGCGGGCACAGATACGCAGTATTTT. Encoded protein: CASSQGLAGTDTQYF.

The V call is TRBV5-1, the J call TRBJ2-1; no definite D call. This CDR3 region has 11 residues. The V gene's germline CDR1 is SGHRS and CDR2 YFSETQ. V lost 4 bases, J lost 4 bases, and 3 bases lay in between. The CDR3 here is CASSAYNEQFF. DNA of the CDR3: TGCGCCAGCAGCGCGTACAATGAGCAGTTCTTC.

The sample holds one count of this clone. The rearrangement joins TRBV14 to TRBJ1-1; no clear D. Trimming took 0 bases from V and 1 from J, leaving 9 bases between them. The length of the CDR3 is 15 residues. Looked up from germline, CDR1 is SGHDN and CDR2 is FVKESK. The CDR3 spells CASSQDLTWNTEAFF. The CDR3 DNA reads TGTGCCAGCAGCCAAGATCTAACCTGGAACACTGAAGCTTTCTTT. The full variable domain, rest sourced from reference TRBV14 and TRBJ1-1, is EAGVTQFPSHSVIEKGQTVTLRCDPISGHDNLYWYRRVMGKEIKFLLHFVKESKQDESGMPNNRFLAERTGGTYSTLKVQPAELEDSGVYFCASSQDLTWNTEAFFGQGTRLTVV.

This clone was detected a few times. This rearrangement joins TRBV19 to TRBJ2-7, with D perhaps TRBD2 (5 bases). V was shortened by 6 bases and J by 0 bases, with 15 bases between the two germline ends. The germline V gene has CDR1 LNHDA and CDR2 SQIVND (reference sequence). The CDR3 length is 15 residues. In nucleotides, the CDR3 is TGTGCCAGTAGGTCGGACTCCCGCGGCTCCTACGAGCAGTACTTC. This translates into CASRSDSRGSYEQYF.

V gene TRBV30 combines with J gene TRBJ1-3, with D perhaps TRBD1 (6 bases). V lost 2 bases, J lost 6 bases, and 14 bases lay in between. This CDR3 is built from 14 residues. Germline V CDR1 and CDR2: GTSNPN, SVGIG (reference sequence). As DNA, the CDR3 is TGTGCCTGGAGTCAGGGGACCATAGAAAACACCATATATTTT. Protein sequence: CAWSQGTIENTIYF.

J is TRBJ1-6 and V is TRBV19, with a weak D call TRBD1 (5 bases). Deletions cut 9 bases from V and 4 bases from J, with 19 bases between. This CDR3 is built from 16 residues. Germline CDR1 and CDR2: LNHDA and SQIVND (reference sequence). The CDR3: CASGRQPEIYNSPLHF. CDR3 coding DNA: TGTGCCAGCGGTAGACAGCCGGAGATTTATAATTCACCCCTCCACTTT.

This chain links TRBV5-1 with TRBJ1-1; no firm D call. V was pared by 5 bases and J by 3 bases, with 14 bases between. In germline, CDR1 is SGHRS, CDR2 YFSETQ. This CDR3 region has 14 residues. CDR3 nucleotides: TGCGCCAGCAGTCCCCAACCGGACGACACTGAAGCTTTCTTT. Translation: CASSPQPDDTEAFF.

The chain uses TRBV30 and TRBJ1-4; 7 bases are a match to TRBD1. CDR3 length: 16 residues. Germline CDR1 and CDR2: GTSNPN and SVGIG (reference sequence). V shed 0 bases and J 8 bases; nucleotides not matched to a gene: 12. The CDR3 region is CAWSVPTRGFLEKLFF. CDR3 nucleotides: TGTGCCTGGAGTGTACCTACCAGGGGGTTTTTGGAAAAACTGTTTTTT.

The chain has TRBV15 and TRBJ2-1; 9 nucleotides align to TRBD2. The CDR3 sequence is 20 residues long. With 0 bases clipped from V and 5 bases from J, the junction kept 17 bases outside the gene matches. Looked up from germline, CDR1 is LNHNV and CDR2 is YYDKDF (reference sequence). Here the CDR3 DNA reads TGTGCCACCAGCAGAGATCTGCCCGCCCTAGCGGGATTAGACGACAATGAGCAGTTCTTC. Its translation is CATSRDLPALAGLDDNEQFF.

In DNA form, the CDR3 reads TGTGCCAGCAGCTTAGGACCCCGGGGGACGGGGACAGATACGCAGTATTTT. This sequence encodes CASSLGPRGTGTDTQYF. The rearrangement links TRBV7-3 to TRBJ2-3; perhaps TRBD2 as D (6 bases). Between the trimmed V and J ends, which lost 2 bases and 3 bases, there was a span of 18 bases. The CDR3 is made up of 17 amino acids. CDR1 and CDR2 from the germline V gene are SGHTA and FQGTGA.

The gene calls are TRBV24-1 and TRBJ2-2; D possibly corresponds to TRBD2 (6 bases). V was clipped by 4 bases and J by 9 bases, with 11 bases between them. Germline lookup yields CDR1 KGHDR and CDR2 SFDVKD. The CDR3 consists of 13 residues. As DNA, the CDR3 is TGTGCCACCAGTGAAGGAGGGATCCGGGAGCTGTTTTTT. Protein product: CATSEGGIRELFF.

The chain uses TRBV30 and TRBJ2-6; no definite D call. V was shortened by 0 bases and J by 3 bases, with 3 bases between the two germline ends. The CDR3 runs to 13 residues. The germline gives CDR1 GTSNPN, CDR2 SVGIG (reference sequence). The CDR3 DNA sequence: TGTGCCTGGAGTGTAGGTGGGGCCAACGTCCTGACTTTC. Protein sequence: CAWSVGGANVLTF.

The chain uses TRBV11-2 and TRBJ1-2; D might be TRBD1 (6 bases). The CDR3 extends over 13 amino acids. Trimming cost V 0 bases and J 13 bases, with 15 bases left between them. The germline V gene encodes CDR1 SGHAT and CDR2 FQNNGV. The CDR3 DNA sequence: TGTGCCAGCAGCTTAGAGCGGGGGGCCCTCCGCACCTTC. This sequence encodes CASSLERGALRTF.

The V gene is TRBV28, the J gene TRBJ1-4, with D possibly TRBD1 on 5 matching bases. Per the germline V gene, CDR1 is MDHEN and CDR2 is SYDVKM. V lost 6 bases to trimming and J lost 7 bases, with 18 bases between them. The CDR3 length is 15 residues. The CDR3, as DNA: TGTGCCAGCAGCCCTCAGTGGGGCCTGGTTGAAAAACTGTTTTTT. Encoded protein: CASSPQWGLVEKLFF.

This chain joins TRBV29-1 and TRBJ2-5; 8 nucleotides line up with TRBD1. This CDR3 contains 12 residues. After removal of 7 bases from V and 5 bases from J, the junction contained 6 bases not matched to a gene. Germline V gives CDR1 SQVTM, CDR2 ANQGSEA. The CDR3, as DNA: TGCAGCGAGCGGACAGGGCAGGAGACCCAGTACTTC. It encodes CSERTGQETQYF.

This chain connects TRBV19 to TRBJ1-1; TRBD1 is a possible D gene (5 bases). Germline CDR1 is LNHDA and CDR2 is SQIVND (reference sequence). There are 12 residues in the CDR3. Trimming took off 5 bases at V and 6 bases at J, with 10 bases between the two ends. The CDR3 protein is CASSSGVAEAFF. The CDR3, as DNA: TGTGCCAGTAGTTCGGGGGTGGCTGAAGCTTTCTTT.

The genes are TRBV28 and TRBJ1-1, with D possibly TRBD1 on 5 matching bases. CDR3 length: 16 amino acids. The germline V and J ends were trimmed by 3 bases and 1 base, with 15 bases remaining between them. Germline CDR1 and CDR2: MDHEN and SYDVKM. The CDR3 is CASSLPLGTGNTEAFF. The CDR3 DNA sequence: TGTGCCAGCAGTTTGCCCCTTGGGACGGGGAACACTGAAGCTTTCTTT.

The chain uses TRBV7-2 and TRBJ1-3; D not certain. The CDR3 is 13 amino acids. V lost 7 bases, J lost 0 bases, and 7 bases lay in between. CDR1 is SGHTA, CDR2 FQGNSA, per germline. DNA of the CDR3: TGTGCCAGCACCCTCGGCTCTGGAAACACCATATATTTT. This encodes CASTLGSGNTIYF.

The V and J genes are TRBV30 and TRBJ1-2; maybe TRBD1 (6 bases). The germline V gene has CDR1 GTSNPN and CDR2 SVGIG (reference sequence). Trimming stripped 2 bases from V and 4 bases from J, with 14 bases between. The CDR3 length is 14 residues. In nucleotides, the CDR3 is TGTGCCTGGAGTCCTGATCAGGGGTCCTATGGCTACACCTTC. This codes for CAWSPDQGSYGYTF.

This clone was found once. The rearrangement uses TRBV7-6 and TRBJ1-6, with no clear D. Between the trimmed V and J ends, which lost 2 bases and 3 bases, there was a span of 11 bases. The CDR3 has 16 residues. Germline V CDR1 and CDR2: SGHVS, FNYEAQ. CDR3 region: CASSLTQPDYNSPLHF. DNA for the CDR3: TGTGCCAGCAGCTTAACACAGCCTGACTATAATTCACCCCTCCACTTT.